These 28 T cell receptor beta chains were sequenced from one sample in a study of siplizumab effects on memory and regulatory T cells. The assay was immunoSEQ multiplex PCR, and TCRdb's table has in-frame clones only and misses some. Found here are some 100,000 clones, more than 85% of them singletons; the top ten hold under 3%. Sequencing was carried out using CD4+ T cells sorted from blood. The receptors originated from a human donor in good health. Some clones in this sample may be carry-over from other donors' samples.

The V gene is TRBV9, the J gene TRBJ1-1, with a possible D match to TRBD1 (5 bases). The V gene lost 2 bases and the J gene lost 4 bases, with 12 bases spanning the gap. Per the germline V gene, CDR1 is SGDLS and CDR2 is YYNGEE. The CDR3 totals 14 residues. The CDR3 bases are TGTGCCAGCAGCGTGGGACTCTCCCGCACTGAAGCTTTCTTT. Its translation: CASSVGLSRTEAFF.

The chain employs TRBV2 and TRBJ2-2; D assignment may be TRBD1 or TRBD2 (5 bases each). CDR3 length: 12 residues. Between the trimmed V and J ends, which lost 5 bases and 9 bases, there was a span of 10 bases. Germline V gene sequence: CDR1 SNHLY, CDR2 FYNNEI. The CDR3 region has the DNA TGTGCCAGCAGTCGCCCGGGGCGGGAGCTGTTTTTT. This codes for CASSRPGRELFF. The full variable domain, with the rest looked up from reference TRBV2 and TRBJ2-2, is EPEVTQTPSHQVTQMGQEVILRCVPISNHLYFYWYRQILGQKVEFLVSFYNNEISEKSEIFDDQFSVERPDGSNFTLKIRSTKLEDSAMYFCASSRPGRELFFGEGSRLTVL.

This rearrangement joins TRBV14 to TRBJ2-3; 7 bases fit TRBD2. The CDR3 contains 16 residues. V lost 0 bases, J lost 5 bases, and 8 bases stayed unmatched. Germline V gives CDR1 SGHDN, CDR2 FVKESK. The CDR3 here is CASSQDLRGGRDTQYF. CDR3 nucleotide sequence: TGTGCCAGCAGCCAAGATCTACGGGGCGGGAGAGATACGCAGTATTTT.

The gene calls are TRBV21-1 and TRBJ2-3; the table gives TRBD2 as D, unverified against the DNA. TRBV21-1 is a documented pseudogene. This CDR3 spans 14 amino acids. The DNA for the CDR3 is TGTGCCAGCAGCATGCCCGCGATTGCAGATACGCAGTATTTT. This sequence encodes CASSMPAIADTQYF.

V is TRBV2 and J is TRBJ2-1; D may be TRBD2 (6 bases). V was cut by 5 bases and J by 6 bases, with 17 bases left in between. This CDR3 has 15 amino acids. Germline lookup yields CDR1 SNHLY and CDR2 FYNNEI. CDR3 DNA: TGTGCCAGCAGTCACTCGGAGACTAGTCTCAATGAGCAGTTCTTC. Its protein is CASSHSETSLNEQFF. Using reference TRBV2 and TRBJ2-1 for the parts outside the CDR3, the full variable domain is EPEVTQTPSHQVTQMGQEVILRCVPISNHLYFYWYRQILGQKVEFLVSFYNNEISEKSEIFDDQFSVERPDGSNFTLKIRSTKLEDSAMYFCASSHSETSLNEQFFGPGTRLTVL.

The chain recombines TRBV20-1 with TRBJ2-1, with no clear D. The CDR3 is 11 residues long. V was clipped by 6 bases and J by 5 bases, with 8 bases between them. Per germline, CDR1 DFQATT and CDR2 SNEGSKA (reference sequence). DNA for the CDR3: TGCAGTGCAATGGTCGACAATGAGCAGTTCTTC. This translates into CSAMVDNEQFF.

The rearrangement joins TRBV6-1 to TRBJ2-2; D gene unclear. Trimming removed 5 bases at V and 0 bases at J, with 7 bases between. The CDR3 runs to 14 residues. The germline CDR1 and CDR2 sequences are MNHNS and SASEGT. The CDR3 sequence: CASSRASNTGELFF. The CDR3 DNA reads TGTGCCAGCAGTCGAGCCTCGAACACCGGGGAGCTGTTTTTT.

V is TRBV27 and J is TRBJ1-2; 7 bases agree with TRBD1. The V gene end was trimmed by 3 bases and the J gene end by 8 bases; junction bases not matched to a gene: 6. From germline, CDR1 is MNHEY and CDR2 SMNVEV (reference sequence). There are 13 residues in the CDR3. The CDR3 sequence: CASSLEGALGYTF. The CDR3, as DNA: TGTGCCAGCAGTTTGGAGGGGGCGTTGGGCTACACCTTC.

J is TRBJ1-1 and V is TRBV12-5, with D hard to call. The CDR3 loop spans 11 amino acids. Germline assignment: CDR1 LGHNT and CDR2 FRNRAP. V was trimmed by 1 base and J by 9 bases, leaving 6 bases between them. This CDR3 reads CASGLATQAFF. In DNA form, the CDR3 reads TGTGCTAGTGGTTTGGCCACCCAAGCTTTCTTT.

The CDR3 coding sequence is TGTGCCAGCAGTGAGGCCGGGACAGGGGGGGCCGAGCAGTACTTC. Translated: CASSEAGTGGAEQYF. The chain couples TRBV6-1 to TRBJ2-7; 11 bases agree with TRBD1. The CDR3 runs 15 residues. V dropped 3 bases and J dropped 6; count of bases not matched to a gene: 7. Germline CDR1 reads MNHNS; CDR2 reads SASEGT.

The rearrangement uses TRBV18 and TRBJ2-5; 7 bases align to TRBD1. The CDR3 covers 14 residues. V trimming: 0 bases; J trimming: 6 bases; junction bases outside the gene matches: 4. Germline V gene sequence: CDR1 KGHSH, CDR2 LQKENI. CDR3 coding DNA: TGTGCCAGCTCACCACCGGGACAGCCTCAGACCCAGTACTTC. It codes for CASSPPGQPQTQYF.

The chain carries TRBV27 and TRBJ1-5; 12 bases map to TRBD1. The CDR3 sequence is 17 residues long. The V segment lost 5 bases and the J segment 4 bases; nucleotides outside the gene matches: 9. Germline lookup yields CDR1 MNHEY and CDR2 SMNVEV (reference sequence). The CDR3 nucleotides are TGTGCCAGCAGTAAGGGACAGGGGGCGGTTGGGAATCAGCCCCAGCATTTT. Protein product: CASSKGQGAVGNQPQHF.

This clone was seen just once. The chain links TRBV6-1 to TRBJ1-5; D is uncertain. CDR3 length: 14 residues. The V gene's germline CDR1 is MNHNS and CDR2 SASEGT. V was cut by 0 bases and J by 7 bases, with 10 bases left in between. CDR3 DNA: TGTGCCAGCAGTGAAGCGGGCCCCGGGCAGCCCCAGCATTTT. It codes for CASSEAGPGQPQHF.

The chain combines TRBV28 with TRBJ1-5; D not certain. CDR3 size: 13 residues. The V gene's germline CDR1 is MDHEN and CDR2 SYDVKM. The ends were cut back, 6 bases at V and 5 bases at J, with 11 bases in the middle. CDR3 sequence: CASRDEAHQPQHF. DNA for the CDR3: TGTGCCAGCAGAGACGAGGCCCATCAGCCCCAGCATTTT. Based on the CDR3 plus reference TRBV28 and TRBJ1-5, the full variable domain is DVKVTQSSRYLVKRTGEKVFLECVQDMDHENMFWYRQDPGLGLRLIYFSYDVKMKEKGDIPEGYSVSREKKERFSLILESASTNQTSMYLCASRDEAHQPQHFGDGTRLSIL.

The CDR3 protein is CASRRGALWNEQFF. The CDR3 bases are TGTGCCAGCCGGCGGGGGGCCCTATGGAATGAGCAGTTCTTC. This chain uses TRBV2 with TRBJ2-1; TRBD2 agrees at 8 bases. Germline V gene sequence: CDR1 SNHLY, CDR2 FYNNEI. J lost 7 bases, V lost 8 bases, and 10 bases had no gene match. The CDR3 length is 14 residues.

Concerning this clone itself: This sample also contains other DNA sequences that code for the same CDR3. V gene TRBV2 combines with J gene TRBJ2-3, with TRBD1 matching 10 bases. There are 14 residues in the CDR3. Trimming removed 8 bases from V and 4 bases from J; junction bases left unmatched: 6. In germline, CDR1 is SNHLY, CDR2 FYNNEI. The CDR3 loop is CASGGQGEPDTQYF. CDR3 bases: TGTGCCAGCGGAGGACAGGGGGAGCCAGATACGCAGTATTTT.

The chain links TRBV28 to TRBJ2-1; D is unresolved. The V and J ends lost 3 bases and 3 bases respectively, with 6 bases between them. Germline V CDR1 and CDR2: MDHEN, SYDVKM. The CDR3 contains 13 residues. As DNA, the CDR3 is TGTGCCAGCAGTTTCCCTGACTACAATGAGCAGTTCTTC. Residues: CASSFPDYNEQFF.

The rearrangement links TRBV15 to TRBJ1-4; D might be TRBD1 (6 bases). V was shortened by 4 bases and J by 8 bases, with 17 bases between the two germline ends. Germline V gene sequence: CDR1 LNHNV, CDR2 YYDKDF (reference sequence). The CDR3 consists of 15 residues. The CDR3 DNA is TGTGCCACCAGCATCCCTGGAGGGGGACGAGAAAAACTGTTTTTT. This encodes CATSIPGGGREKLFF.

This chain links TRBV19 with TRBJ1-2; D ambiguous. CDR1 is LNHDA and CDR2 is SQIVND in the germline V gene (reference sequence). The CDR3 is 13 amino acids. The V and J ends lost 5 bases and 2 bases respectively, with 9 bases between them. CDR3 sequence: CASSGKVNYGYTF. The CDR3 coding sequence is TGTGCCAGTAGTGGGAAAGTGAACTATGGCTACACCTTC.

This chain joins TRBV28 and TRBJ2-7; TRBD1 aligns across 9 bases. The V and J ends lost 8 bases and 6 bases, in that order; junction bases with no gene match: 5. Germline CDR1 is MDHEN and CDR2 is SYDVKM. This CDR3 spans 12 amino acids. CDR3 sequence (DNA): TGTGCCAGCCTTGGACAGGGGACCGAGCAGTACTTC. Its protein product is CASLGQGTEQYF.

CDR3 sequence: CASSEEARQYF. The CDR3 region has the DNA TGCGCCAGCAGTGAAGAGGCGCGACAGTACTTC. V is TRBV10-2 and J is TRBJ2-7; no firm D call. Between the trimmed V and J ends, which lost 3 bases and 10 bases, there was a span of 10 bases. The CDR3 has 11 amino acids. Germline V gene data show CDR1 as WSHSY and CDR2 as SAAADI.

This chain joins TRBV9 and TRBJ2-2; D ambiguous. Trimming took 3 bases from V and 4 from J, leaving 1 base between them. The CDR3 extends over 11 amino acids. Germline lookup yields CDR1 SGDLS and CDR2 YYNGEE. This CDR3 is CASSATGELFF. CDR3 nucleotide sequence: TGTGCCAGCAGCGCCACCGGGGAGCTGTTTTTT. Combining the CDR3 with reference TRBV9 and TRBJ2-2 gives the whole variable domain DSGVTQTPKHLITATGQRVTLRCSPRSGDLSVYWYQQSLDQGLQFLIQYYNGEERAKGNILERFSAQQFPDLHSELNLSSLELGDSALYFCASSATGELFFGEGSRLTVL.

The DNA for the CDR3 is TGCGCCAGCAGTGAGTCCTCGGTTTGGGGGGAGCTGTTTTTT. Amino acids: CASSESSVWGELFF. This chain uses TRBV10-1 with TRBJ2-2, with no clear D. V was trimmed by 0 bases and J by 8 bases, leaving 10 bases between them. The germline V gene has CDR1 WNHNN and CDR2 SYGVQD (reference sequence). CDR3 length: 14 amino acids.

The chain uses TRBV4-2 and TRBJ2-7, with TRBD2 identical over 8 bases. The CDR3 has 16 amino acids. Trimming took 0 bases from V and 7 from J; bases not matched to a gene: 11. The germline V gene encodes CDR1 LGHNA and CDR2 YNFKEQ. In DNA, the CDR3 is TGTGCCAGCAGCCAAGATATCGCAGCGGGAGTAAAAGAGCAGTACTTC. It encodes CASSQDIAAGVKEQYF.

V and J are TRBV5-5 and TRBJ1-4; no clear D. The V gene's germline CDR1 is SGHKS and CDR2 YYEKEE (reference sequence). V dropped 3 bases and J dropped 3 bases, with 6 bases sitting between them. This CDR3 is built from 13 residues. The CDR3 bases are TGTGCCAGCAGCTCCGCATCTAATGAAAAACTGTTTTTT. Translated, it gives CASSSASNEKLFF.

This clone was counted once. In DNA form, the CDR3 reads TGTGCCAGTAGTACCCCCGGGGGGAGGCACTCTGGGGCCAACGTCCTGACTTTC. Its translation is CASSTPGGRHSGANVLTF. The J gene is TRBJ2-6, the V gene TRBV19; 7 positions agree with TRBD2. CDR1 LNHDA and CDR2 SQIVND come from the germline V gene (reference sequence). The CDR3 has 18 residues. The ends lost 4 bases at V and 0 bases at J; junction bases unmatched: 9.

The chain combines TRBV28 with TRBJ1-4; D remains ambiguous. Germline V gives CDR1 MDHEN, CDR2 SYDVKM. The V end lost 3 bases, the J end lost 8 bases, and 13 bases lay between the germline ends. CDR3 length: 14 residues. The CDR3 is CASSFLSGGEKLFF. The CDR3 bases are TGTGCCAGCAGTTTCCTCTCGGGAGGGGAAAAACTGTTTTTT.

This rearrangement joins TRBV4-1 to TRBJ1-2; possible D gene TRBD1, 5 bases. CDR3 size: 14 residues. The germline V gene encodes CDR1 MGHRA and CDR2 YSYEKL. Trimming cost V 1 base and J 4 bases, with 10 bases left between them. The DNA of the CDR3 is TGCGCCAGCAGCCAAGGCTCCGACAGCTATGGCTACACCTTC. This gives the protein CASSQGSDSYGYTF.